This T cell receptor beta chain was retrieved from a study of T cells in Graves' hyperthyroidism and ophthalmopathy. Study results and limitations: Most thyroid clonotypes expanded above 0.001 appeared in blood too.

This clonotype was picked up many times. Its antigen is not known. CDR3 length: 12 amino acids. Trimming stripped 1 base from V and 14 bases from J, with 14 bases between. Germline V gives CDR1 LGHDT, CDR2 YNNKEL (reference sequence). RNA transcripts were the template for amplifying TCR beta CDR3 regions. Primed by the HTBI set, a first-round RT-PCR was run on the TCR CDR3. TCRdb reanalysed the multiplex PCR reads using MiXCR and keeps one entry per CDR3 protein. The table records fewer than 550,000 distinct CDR3 sequences, less than 25% of them present only once. The receptor comes from a woman in her 30s with Graves' ophthalmopathy. The chain has TRBV3-1 and TRBJ1-1; tentative D call: TRBD1 (6 bases). The sample was blood. CDR3 sequence (DNA): TGTGCCAGCAGCCAAGGGGGGGCATCGCCCTTCTTT. This encodes CASSQGGASPFF.